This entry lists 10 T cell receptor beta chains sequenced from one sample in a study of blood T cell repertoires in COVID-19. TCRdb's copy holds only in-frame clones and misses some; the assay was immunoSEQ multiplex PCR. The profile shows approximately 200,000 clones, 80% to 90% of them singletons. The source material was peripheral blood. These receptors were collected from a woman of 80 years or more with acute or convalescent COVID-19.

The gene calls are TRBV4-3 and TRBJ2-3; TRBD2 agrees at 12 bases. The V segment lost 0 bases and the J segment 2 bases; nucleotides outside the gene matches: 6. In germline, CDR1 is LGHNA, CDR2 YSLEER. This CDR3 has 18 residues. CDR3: CASSQDVLAGGLTDTQYF. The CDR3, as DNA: TGCGCCAGCAGCCAAGATGTACTAGCGGGGGGACTCACAGATACGCAGTATTTT.

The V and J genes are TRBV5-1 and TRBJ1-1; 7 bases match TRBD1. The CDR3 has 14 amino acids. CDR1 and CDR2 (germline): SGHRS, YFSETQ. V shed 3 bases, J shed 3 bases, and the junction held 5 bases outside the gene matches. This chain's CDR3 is CASSSVDRDTEAFF. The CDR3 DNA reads TGCGCCAGCAGCTCGGTAGACAGGGACACTGAAGCTTTCTTT.

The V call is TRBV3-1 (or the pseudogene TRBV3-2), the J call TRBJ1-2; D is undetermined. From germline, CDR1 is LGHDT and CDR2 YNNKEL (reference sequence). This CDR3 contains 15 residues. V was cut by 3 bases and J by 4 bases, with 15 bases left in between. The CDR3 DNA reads TGTGCCAGCAGCCAGGAGGAAGGCAGAGCCTATGGCTACACCTTC. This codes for CASSQEEGRAYGYTF.

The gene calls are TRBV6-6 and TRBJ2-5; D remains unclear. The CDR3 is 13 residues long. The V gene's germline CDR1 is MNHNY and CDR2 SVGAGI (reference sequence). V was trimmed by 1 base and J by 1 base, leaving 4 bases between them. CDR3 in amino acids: CASSYYGQETQYF. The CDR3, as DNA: TGTGCCAGCAGTTACTACGGCCAAGAGACCCAGTACTTC.

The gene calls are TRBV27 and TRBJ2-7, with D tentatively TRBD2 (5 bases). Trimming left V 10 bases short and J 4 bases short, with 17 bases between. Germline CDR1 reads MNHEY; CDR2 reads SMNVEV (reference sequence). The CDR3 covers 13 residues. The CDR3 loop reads CAIPRTYEYEQYF. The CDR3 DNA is TGTGCCATCCCTCGGACTTACGAATACGAGCAGTACTTC.

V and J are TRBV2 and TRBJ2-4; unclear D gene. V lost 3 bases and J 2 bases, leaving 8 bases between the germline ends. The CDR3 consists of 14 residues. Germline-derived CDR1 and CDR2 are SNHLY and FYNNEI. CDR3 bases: TGTGCCAGCAGTGATGACAACCCCAAAAACATTCAGTACTTC. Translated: CASSDDNPKNIQYF.

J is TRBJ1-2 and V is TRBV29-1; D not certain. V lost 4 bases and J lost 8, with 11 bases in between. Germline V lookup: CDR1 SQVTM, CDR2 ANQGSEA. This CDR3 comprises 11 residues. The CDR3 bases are TGCAGCGTTGTCTCTGTTGAGGGCTACACCTTC. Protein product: CSVVSVEGYTF.

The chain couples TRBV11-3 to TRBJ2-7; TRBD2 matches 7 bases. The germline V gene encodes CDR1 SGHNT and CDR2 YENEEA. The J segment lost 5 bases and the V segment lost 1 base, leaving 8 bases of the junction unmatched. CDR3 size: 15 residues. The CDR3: CASSLGAGALNEQYF. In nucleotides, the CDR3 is TGTGCCAGCAGCTTAGGGGCGGGAGCTCTGAACGAGCAGTACTTC. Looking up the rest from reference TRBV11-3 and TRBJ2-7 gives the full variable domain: EAGVVQSPRYKIIEKKQPVAFWCNPISGHNTLYWYLQNLGQGPELLIRYENEEAVDDSQLPKDRFSAERLKGVDSTLKIQPAELGDSAVYLCASSLGAGALNEQYFGPGTRLTVT.

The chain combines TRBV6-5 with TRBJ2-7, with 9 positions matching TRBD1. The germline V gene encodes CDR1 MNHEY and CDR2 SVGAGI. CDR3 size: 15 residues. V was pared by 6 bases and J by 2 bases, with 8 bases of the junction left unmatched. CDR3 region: CASRPQGAIAYEQYF. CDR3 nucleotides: TGTGCCAGCAGGCCACAGGGGGCTATAGCCTACGAGCAGTACTTC.

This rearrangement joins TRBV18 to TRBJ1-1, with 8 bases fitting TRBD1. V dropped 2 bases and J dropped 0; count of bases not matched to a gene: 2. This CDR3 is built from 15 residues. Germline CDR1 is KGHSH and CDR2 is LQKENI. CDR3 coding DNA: TGTGCCAGCTCACCAGCGGGACAGGTGAACACTGAAGCTTTCTTT. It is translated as CASSPAGQVNTEAFF.